What follows are 5 T cell receptor beta chains derived from one specimen sequenced in a study of CD8+ T cells in alopecia areata (dated by TCRdb to 2016 to 2019). Libraries were made using the immunoSEQ multiplex PCR assay. RNA was extracted from all samples and reverse transcribed into cDNA, which served as template for TCR sequencing. TCRdb re-hosts the immuneACCESS table, in-frame sequences only. Its copies lack some clones; in the studies checked, an unresolved V gene accounts for under half of them, and the cause for the rest is not known. Counted in this sample were about 200,000 clones; around 62% of them appeared once. The ten largest make up just over 0.45% of the sample. What this sample's time point label stands for: baseline before oral tofacitinib. This material consisted of CD4+ T cells sorted from blood, taken at week 0. Source of these receptors: a human donor with alopecia areata.

The chain is built from TRBV5-4 and TRBJ2-3, with 13 bases fitting TRBD2. J gave up 3 bases and V 2 bases, and 6 bases lay outside the gene matches. This CDR3 spans 17 amino acids. Germline assignment: CDR1 SGHNT and CDR2 YYREEE (reference sequence). CDR3 nucleotides: TGTGCCAGCAGCTTCTTTACTAGCGGGGGGGCAACAGATACGCAGTATTTT. It codes for CASSFFTSGGATDTQYF.

This clone was seen a few times. The chain is built from TRBV19 and TRBJ2-2, with 8 bases that match TRBD1. J lost 1 base, V lost 6 bases, and 4 bases had no gene match. The CDR3 runs 15 residues. Germline V gene data show CDR1 as LNHDA and CDR2 as SQIVND (reference sequence). CDR3 region: CASRPDRGNTGELFF. The CDR3 nucleotides are TGTGCCAGTAGACCTGACAGGGGGAACACCGGGGAGCTGTTTTTT.

The chain couples TRBV2 to TRBJ1-1; tentative D call: TRBD1 (6 bases). The CDR3 loop spans 12 amino acids. Between the trimmed V and J ends, which lost 4 bases and 10 bases, there was a span of 13 bases. Germline V gives CDR1 SNHLY, CDR2 FYNNEI. DNA for the CDR3: TGTGCCAGCAGTGGAAACAGGGATTCAGCTTTCTTT. Its protein product is CASSGNRDSAFF.

The chain carries TRBV4-2 and TRBJ2-2; TRBD2 agrees at 10 bases. V dropped 0 bases and J dropped 7; count of bases not matched to a gene: 8. This CDR3 is built from 17 residues. Looked up from germline, CDR1 is LGHNA and CDR2 is YNFKEQ. The DNA of the CDR3 is TGTGCCAGCAGCCAAGAAATTACTAGCGGGGCCGGCGGGGAGCTGTTTTTT. It encodes CASSQEITSGAGGELFF.

This chain uses TRBV19 with TRBJ1-2; no clear D gene. Germline V gene lookup returns CDR1 LNHDA and CDR2 SQIVND (reference sequence). Trimming removed 7 bases from V and 4 bases from J, with 13 bases in between. CDR3 size: 13 residues. This CDR3 is CASMDNAGYGYTF. The CDR3 bases are TGTGCCAGTATGGATAACGCTGGCTATGGCTACACCTTC.